The source of this T cell receptor beta chain is a study of blood T cells in healthy people across ages (dated by TCRdb to the mid-2010s). Concerning the study at large: In model experiments, template switching captured about one uniquely barcoded TCR beta cDNA molecule for every two T cells. Age-related changes in TCR beta repertoire diversity were measured in the study by deep sequencing normalized with unique cDNA molecular identifiers. The donors were split into four age groups: young (average about 15 years), middle-aged (roughly 39), aged (approximately 60) and long-lived (over 80). Donors of different ages were randomly distributed across sequencing lanes to avoid experimental bias. Two additional independent replicas of 1 million unique cDNA reads from the same blood draw were analyzed for two donors (one aged 18 to 30 and one aged 80 or older).

Receptor amplification or capture employed 5' RACE. TCRdb shows the sequencer as Illumina HiSeq 2500. A second PCR of roughly 6 to 11 cycles was performed with a sample-barcoded 5' primer and a J-beta primer mix. Each TCR beta cDNA molecule received a unique molecular identifier from a template-switch 5' adaptor carrying 12 random nucleotides. At least 3 million CDR3-containing paired-end reads were obtained from each sample. First-strand cDNA was synthesized from all RNA with the Mint cDNA synthesis kit, primed by a TRBC-specific oligonucleotide. Following uracil-DNA glycosylase treatment, a first 18-cycle PCR with universal primers M1SS and BC2_uni_R was performed on all cDNA. Per the original workflow: For normalization, 1 million high-quality reads, each with a distinct molecular identifier, were randomly selected from each sample. Instead of being binned into consensus sequences, reads with shared molecular identifiers were discarded. MiTCR, set to a Q25 quality threshold and the strictest error-elimination algorithm, was used for CDR3 identification, clonotype clustering and error correction. Lower-bound total TCR beta diversity was estimated with a nonparametric unseen species model using Euler transformation. TCRdb trimmed public reads at Q25 via fastp, called clones via MiXCR and kept in-frame beta chains. Rows with a matching CDR3 protein are joined into one entry that keeps the most common DNA and genes. The V and J calls were not made by the authors but by TCRdb's processing. This sample gives 1,100,000 or so distinct CDR3 sequences in total; 45% of them show up just once. The biggest ten clones account for under 20% of the sample.

Study-wide conclusions, independent of this receptor: As age increased, observed TCR beta diversity per million T cells dropped in a roughly linear way, and a significant reduction was already evident by age roughly 40. Estimates of total diversity based on one million sequenced T cells were regarded as lower bounds and as underestimates. The CMV infection status of donors was not known, potentially confounding age-related changes in expanded clonotypes. There was a strong correlation between observed TCR beta diversity and the percentage of naive T cells measured by flow cytometry. Since profiling was done on bulk unsorted PBMCs, naive and antigen-experienced compartments could not be conclusively compared. The long-lived group showed more naive CD4+ T cells, fewer expanded clones and increased TCR diversity than the aged group, suggesting age selection.

This clonotype was counted between two and nine times. It lacks a known antigen. No much larger clonotype is one base removed from it; base qualities were not supplied. The roughly 37 donors, aged roughly 6 to 95 years, were systemically healthy Caucasian individuals from Russia. Each donor gave approximately 10 milliliters of peripheral blood, collected into EDTA-treated Vacutainer tubes. Ficoll-Paque density-gradient centrifugation was used to isolate PBMCs, with at least 6 million obtained per sample. Trizol reagent was used to extract total RNA from PBMCs, with at least 5.5 micrograms per sample. The percentages of naive CD45RAhigh/CD27high T cells were determined by flow cytometry on a PBMC aliquot from every donor. Its CDR3 holds 15 amino acids, cysteine through phenylalanine. Just CDR3 DNA is preserved here, 45 bases in frame from base 1. V loses 6 bases at its end and J loses 8 bases; junction bases beyond the gene matches: 8.

The sample comprised blood. The sequence came from a woman aged 55-69 years in good health. The chain is encoded by TRBV12-3 or TRBV12-4 joined to TRBJ2-6, with 9 bases in between that match TRBD1. The CDR3: CASSPGTGFSNVLTF. The bases are TGTGCCAGCAGCCCCGGGACAGGGTTTTCCAACGTCCTGACTTTC.